Detailed here is one TCR beta chain. The CDR3 has 18 residues. Germline lookup yields CDR1 SQVTM and CDR2 ANQGSEA. V was shortened by 7 bases and J by 4 bases, with 30 bases between the two germline ends. The data derive from a study of CD8 T cells in Susac syndrome. A quantity of roughly 0.5 to 1 ug RNA underwent reverse transcription using random hexamers. Amplification of TCR beta CDR3 spanned 54 Vbeta and 13 Jbeta via immunoSEQ multiplex PCR. TCRdb redid the calling of the immunoSEQ multiplex PCR reads with MiXCR, one entry per CDR3 protein. This sample has some 190,000 distinct CDR3 sequences, with about 93% found just once.

Sequenced material: CD4+ T cells from PBMCs. The sequence derives from a human donor in good health. This chain uses TRBV29-1 with TRBJ2-3; a possible D gene is TRBD1 (6 bases). The CDR3: CSADALGTGSADADTQYF. The CDR3 DNA is TGCAGCGCAGACGCCCTCGGAACAGGGTCCGCCGACGCAGATACGCAGTATTTT.